This is a list of T cell receptor beta chains from one sample in a study of cytomegalovirus exposure and HLA in healthy donors. Sequenced by immunoSEQ multiplex PCR; TCRdb stores in-frame clones only, minus some. The sample carries about 330,000 clones, roughly 87% recorded once. Material: PBMCs. These receptors came from a woman younger than 45 in good health and CMV-seropositive. Both conserved end residues are part of each CDR3. The D gene is left open where the match is weak. Expanded clones get a size class; other rows say once, few or many, or leave the size out.

V gene	D gene	CDR3 length	J gene	clone size	CDR3 protein	CDR3 DNA
TRBV5-6	NA	14	TRBJ2-7	NA	CASSSGGMMYEQYF	TGTGCCAGCAGCTCGGGCGGGATGATGTACGAGCAGTACTTC
TRBV29-1	TRBD1	16	TRBJ2-2	NA	CSVLEGQGLNTGELFF	TGCAGCGTACTGGAGGGACAGGGCCTGAACACCGGGGAGCTGTTTTTT
TRBV2	NA	16	TRBJ2-5	NA	CASSEATRMGEETQYF	TGTGCCAGCAGTGAAGCCACAAGGATGGGAGAAGAGACCCAGTACTTC
TRBV6-1	NA	13	TRBJ1-1	NA	CASSEGAGFSAFF	TGTGCCAGCAGTGAAGGGGCAGGTTTCAGCGCTTTCTTT
TRBV7-6	TRBD2	15	TRBJ2-1	NA	CASSSTSGRRDEQFF	TGTGCCAGCAGCTCGACTAGCGGGAGGAGGGATGAGCAGTTCTTC
TRBV5-1	TRBD1	18	TRBJ2-7	NA	CASTKGLQGLRGGYEQYF	TGCGCCAGCACGAAAGGTTTACAGGGGTTAAGAGGTGGCTACGAGCAGTACTTC
TRBV6-1	NA	14	TRBJ2-7	NA	CASGERGRSYEQYF	TGTGCCAGCGGGGAAAGGGGCCGCTCCTACGAGCAGTACTTC
TRBV14	TRBD1	17	TRBJ1-2	few	CASSQHRGQRLDYGYTF	TGTGCCAGCAGCCAACACAGGGGGCAACGTCTGGACTATGGCTACACCTTC
TRBV23-1	NA	13	TRBJ2-7	NA	CASSGQKTYEQYF	TGCGCCAGCAGTGGACAGAAAACCTACGAGCAGTACTTC
TRBV27	NA	14	TRBJ1-5	NA	CASSFIGEGQPQHF	TGTGCCAGCAGTTTTATCGGGGAAGGTCAGCCCCAGCATTTT
TRBV18	TRBD1	15	TRBJ1-5	NA	CASSLGTGGDQPQHF	TGTGCCAGCTCACTTGGGACAGGGGGGGATCAGCCCCAGCATTTT
TRBV7-9	NA	15	TRBJ2-7	few	CASSSPNANLYEQYF	TGTGCCAGCAGCTCCCCAAACGCCAACCTGTACGAGCAGTACTTC
TRBV6-1	TRBD1	13	TRBJ2-1	NA	CASSGGTVNEQFF	TGTGCCAGCAGTGGAGGGACAGTCAATGAGCAGTTCTTC
TRBV5-4	TRBD2	18	TRBJ2-1	NA	CASSQSLTGTSGSNEQFF	TGTGCCAGCAGCCAATCCCTGACCGGGACTAGCGGGAGCAATGAGCAGTTCTTC
TRBV4-3	NA	19	TRBJ1-6	few	CASSQEGAQISSYNSPLHF	TGCGCCAGCAGCCAAGAAGGAGCACAGATCAGCTCCTATAATTCACCCCTCCACTTT
TRBV5-6	NA	15	TRBJ2-2	NA	CASSSPGGPAGELFF	TGTGCCAGCAGCAGTCCCGGGGGACCCGCCGGGGAGCTGTTTTTT
TRBV19	TRBD2	15	TRBJ2-1	NA	CASTHLPALAGEQFF	TGTGCCAGTACCCACCTCCCCGCGTTAGCGGGGGAGCAGTTCTTC
TRBV28	NA	13	TRBJ1-1	NA	CASSPRLKTEAFF	TGTGCCAGCAGCCCTAGACTTAAAACTGAAGCTTTCTTT
TRBV30	NA	15	TRBJ2-3	NA	CAWVPQLARADTQYF	TGTGCCTGGGTCCCCCAACTAGCCCGCGCAGATACGCAGTATTTT
TRBV4-3	TRBD1	15	TRBJ1-2	NA	CASSQYQGANYGYTF	TGCGCCAGCAGCCAGTATCAGGGGGCTAACTATGGCTACACCTTC
TRBV11-3	TRBD2	12	TRBJ2-2	few	CASSGSGSQLFF	TGTGCCAGCAGCGGCAGCGGGAGCCAGCTGTTTTTT
TRBV4-1	NA	15	TRBJ1-1	NA	CASSLTGQLNTEAFF	TGCGCCAGCAGCCTAACGGGACAACTGAACACTGAAGCTTTCTTT
TRBV15	NA	13	TRBJ2-4	NA	CATSEGWENIQYF	TGTGCCACCAGCGAGGGGTGGGAAAACATTCAGTACTTC
TRBV5-4	NA	15	TRBJ2-7	once	CASSLGGRVNYEQYF	TGTGCCAGCAGCTTGGGCGGCAGGGTCAACTACGAGCAGTACTTC
TRBV27	NA	13	TRBJ1-1	NA	CASSTGLNTEAFF	TGTGCCAGCAGTACAGGGTTGAACACTGAAGCTTTCTTT
TRBV6-5	NA	12	TRBJ2-2	NA	CASSRPTGELFF	TGTGCCAGCAGTCGTCCCACCGGGGAGCTGTTTTTT
TRBV27	NA	13	TRBJ2-1	NA	CASSLMLGGEQFF	TGTGCCAGCAGTTTAATGTTAGGCGGCGAGCAGTTCTTC
TRBV2	NA	14	TRBJ2-7	NA	CASSEGTHSYEQYF	TGTGCCAGCAGTGAGGGGACACACTCCTACGAGCAGTACTTC
TRBV14	NA	15	TRBJ2-7	NA	CASSQDAAGRSLRFF	TGTGCCAGCAGCCAAGATGCTGCAGGACGATCCCTAAGATTCTTC
TRBV18	TRBD1	14	TRBJ1-1	few	CASSPATGDGEAFF	TGTGCCAGCTCACCCGCGACAGGGGACGGAGAAGCTTTCTTT
TRBV9	NA	14	TRBJ2-3	NA	CASSVRQGTDTQYF	TGTGCCAGCAGCGTACGCCAGGGCACAGATACGCAGTATTTT
TRBV30	NA	15	TRBJ2-5	NA	CAWSATRGLQETQYF	TGTGCCTGGAGTGCCACCAGGGGCCTCCAAGAGACCCAGTACTTC
TRBV27	TRBD1	16	TRBJ2-6	NA	CASSLSDRAGANVLTF	TGTGCCAGCAGTTTATCAGACAGGGCTGGGGCCAACGTCCTGACTTTC
TRBV5-6	NA	15	TRBJ2-7	NA	CASSPVGSGSYEQYF	TGTGCCAGCAGTCCGGTCGGGAGCGGCTCCTACGAGCAGTACTTC
TRBV6-5	NA	13	TRBJ1-6	NA	CASRSTKDSPLHF	TGTGCCAGCAGATCCACCAAGGATTCACCCCTCCACTTT
TRBV30	NA	15	TRBJ2-3	NA	CAWSVGGTSTDTQYF	TGTGCCTGGAGTGTAGGGGGAACTAGCACAGATACGCAGTATTTT
TRBV6-1	NA	13	TRBJ2-3	NA	CASSEAPSDTQYF	TGTGCCAGCAGCGAAGCCCCCTCAGATACGCAGTATTTT
TRBV6-6	NA	15	TRBJ2-7	NA	CASSSRRGEIHEQYF	TGTGCCAGCAGTTCACGACGAGGGGAGATCCACGAGCAGTACTTC
TRBV6-5	TRBD1	14	TRBJ1-1	few	CASNTDRASGEAFF	TGTGCCAGCAATACCGACAGGGCCAGCGGAGAAGCTTTCTTT
TRBV27	NA	14	TRBJ2-1	NA	CASSSTGPYNEQFF	TGTGCCAGCAGTTCGACAGGTCCGTACAATGAGCAGTTCTTC
TRBV27	NA	11	TRBJ1-1	NA	CASTQGNEAFF	TGTGCCAGCACCCAGGGTAATGAAGCTTTCTTT
TRBV7-9	TRBD1	16	TRBJ2-7	NA	CASSLWEDRASDEQYF	TGTGCCAGCAGCTTATGGGAGGACAGGGCGTCCGACGAGCAGTACTTC
TRBV30	NA	13	TRBJ2-1	NA	CAWSGAQFYEQFF	TGTGCCTGGAGTGGGGCCCAGTTCTATGAGCAGTTCTTC
TRBV27	NA	14	TRBJ1-1	NA	CASSPLIMNTEAFF	TGTGCCAGCAGTCCTCTGATCATGAACACTGAAGCTTTCTTT
TRBV5-1	NA	14	TRBJ2-2	NA	CASSMGSWGGELFF	TGCGCCAGCAGCATGGGGTCCTGGGGCGGGGAGCTGTTTTTT
TRBV28	NA	15	TRBJ2-3	NA	CASNLGGSSTDTQYF	TGTGCCAGCAACCTCGGGGGAAGTAGCACAGATACGCAGTATTTT
TRBV7-8	TRBD1	18	TRBJ1-6	few	CASSSEGTGSSYNSPLHF	TGTGCCAGCAGCTCTGAGGGGACAGGGAGCTCCTATAATTCACCCCTCCACTTT
TRBV19	NA	14	TRBJ1-6	few	CASSIKAGDSPLHF	TGTGCCAGTAGTATAAAGGCAGGTGATTCACCCCTCCACTTT